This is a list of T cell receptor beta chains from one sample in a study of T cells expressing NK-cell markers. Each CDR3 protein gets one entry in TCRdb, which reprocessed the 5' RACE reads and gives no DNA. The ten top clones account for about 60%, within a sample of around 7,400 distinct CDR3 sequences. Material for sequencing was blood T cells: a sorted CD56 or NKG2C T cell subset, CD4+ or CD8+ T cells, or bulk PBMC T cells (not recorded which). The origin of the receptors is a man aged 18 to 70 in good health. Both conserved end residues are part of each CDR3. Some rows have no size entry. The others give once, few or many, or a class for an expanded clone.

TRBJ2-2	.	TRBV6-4	CASSRTGGSTGELFF
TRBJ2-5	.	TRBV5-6	CASSLGTAETQYF
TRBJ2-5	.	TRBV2	CASSVKQGAIRKTQYF
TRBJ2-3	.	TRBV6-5	CASSTSGGPTDTQYF
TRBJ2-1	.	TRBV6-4	CASSDSGGGANEQFF
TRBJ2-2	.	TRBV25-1	CASSDGGGDSGELFF
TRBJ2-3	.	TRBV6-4	CASRRTGGGGGRWTDTQYF
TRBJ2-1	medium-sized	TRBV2	CASSEGSGGFYNEQFF
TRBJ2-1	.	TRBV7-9	CASTRLGLHNEQFF
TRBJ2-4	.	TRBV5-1	CASSLGGGAGKNIQYF
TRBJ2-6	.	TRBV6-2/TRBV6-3	CASSYRLSGANVLTF
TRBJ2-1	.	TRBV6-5	CASSSTSGGPNEQFF
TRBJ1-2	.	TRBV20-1	CSLKTQGEVDGYTF
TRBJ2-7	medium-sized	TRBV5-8	CASSLGSWGPYEQYF
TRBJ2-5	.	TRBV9	CASSAGGTANSQETQYF
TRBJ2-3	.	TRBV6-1	CASGTYTDTQYF
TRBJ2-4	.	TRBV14	CASSQDLAKNIQYF
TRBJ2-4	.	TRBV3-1	CASSQVWGAKNIQYF
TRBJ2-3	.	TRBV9	CASSVGGSAYTDTQYF
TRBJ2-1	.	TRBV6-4	CASSHVASGDNEQFF
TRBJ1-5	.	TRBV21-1	CASSKGATFFQPQHF
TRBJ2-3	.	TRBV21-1	CASSNGDRGSDTQYF